Listed here are 15 T cell receptor beta chains from one sample, sequenced in a study of control samples from healthy donors and cancer patients. Measured with immunoSEQ multiplex PCR; TCRdb has only the in-frame clones, and not every one. The sample has 120,000 or so clones, about nine tenths seen once. Sequences were obtained from blood. The receptors come from a man between 18 and 29 years old in good health.

The chain is built from TRBV28 and TRBJ1-2, with a weak D call TRBD1 (5 bases). Germline assignment: CDR1 MDHEN and CDR2 SYDVKM. Trimming shortened V by 6 bases and J by 3 bases, and 14 bases separated the two germline ends. This CDR3 has 14 residues. The CDR3 nucleotides are TGTGCCAGCAGCTATGGGGGGGACGACTATGGCTACACCTTC. Translated: CASSYGGDDYGYTF.

V gene TRBV7-8 combines with J gene TRBJ2-7; 9 nucleotides agree with TRBD1. The CDR3 runs to 15 residues. V lost 4 bases to trimming and J lost 2 bases; unmatched junction nucleotides: 6. Germline CDR1 and CDR2: SGHVS and FQNEAQ. CDR3 residues: CASSSQGARTYEQYF. The CDR3 region has the DNA TGTGCCAGCAGCTCACAGGGGGCCAGAACCTACGAGCAGTACTTC.

This chain joins TRBV5-4 and TRBJ2-5; D is perhaps TRBD1 (5 bases). The CDR3 is 15 amino acids. Per the germline V gene, CDR1 is SGHNT and CDR2 is YYREEE (reference sequence). Trimming removed 4 bases from V and 4 bases from J, with 17 bases in between. In DNA, the CDR3 is TGTGCCAGCAGCCTGACCGTCTCTGGGGCAGAGACCCAGTACTTC. Its translation: CASSLTVSGAETQYF.

The chain couples TRBV9 to TRBJ1-2; D possibly corresponds to TRBD1 (6 bases). CDR1 SGDLS and CDR2 YYNGEE come from the germline V gene. V dropped 0 bases and J dropped 7 bases, with 16 bases sitting between them. The CDR3 contains 15 residues. The DNA of the CDR3 is TGTGCCAGCAGCGTAGGGTTCAGGGGAGGTGGTGGCTACACCTTC. Protein: CASSVGFRGGGGYTF. The full variable domain, rest sourced from reference TRBV9 and TRBJ1-2, is DSGVTQTPKHLITATGQRVTLRCSPRSGDLSVYWYQQSLDQGLQFLIQYYNGEERAKGNILERFSAQQFPDLHSELNLSSLELGDSALYFCASSVGFRGGGGYTFGSGTRLTVV.

This chain uses TRBV14 with TRBJ2-2; D is undetermined. The V end lost 5 bases, the J end lost 0 bases, and 4 bases lay between the germline ends. In germline, CDR1 is SGHDN, CDR2 FVKESK. The CDR3 has 13 residues. The DNA for the CDR3 is TGTGCCAGCAGCGGGACGAACACCGGGGAGCTGTTTTTT. This codes for CASSGTNTGELFF.

The J gene is TRBJ2-1, the V gene TRBV30; 8 bases align to TRBD2. Germline-derived CDR1 and CDR2 are GTSNPN and SVGIG (reference sequence). This CDR3 region has 15 residues. The V gene end was trimmed by 0 bases and the J gene end by 4 bases; junction bases not matched to a gene: 5. CDR3 residues: CAWSVGGGPYNEQFF. As DNA, the CDR3 is TGTGCCTGGAGTGTCGGGGGGGGACCTTACAATGAGCAGTTCTTC.

The chain joins TRBV30 to TRBJ2-1, with 7 bases identical to TRBD1. CDR1 GTSNPN and CDR2 SVGIG come from the germline V gene (reference sequence). The CDR3 consists of 13 residues. The junction had 8 bases not matched to a gene; V was cut back by 8 bases and J by 4 bases. CDR3 coding DNA: TGTGCCCGATCGGGACAGATATACAATGAGCAGTTCTTC. Its protein is CARSGQIYNEQFF.

By share, this clone counts as large. The chain is built from TRBV5-1 and TRBJ1-3, with 10 positions matching TRBD1. Germline CDR1 SGHRS, CDR2 YFSETQ. The CDR3 runs 15 residues. V trimming: 0 bases; J trimming: 8 bases; junction bases outside the gene matches: 5. The CDR3 loop reads CASSLEGQGSDTIYF. The DNA of the CDR3 is TGCGCCAGCAGCTTGGAGGGACAGGGGTCGGACACCATATATTTT.

The V and J genes are TRBV18 and TRBJ1-5; 8 positions agree with TRBD1. Trimming took 3 bases from V and 6 from J; bases not matched to a gene: 7. CDR1 is KGHSH and CDR2 is LQKENI in the germline V gene. CDR3 length: 15 residues. This CDR3 reads CASSPQGAQIQPQHF. Here the CDR3 DNA reads TGTGCCAGCTCACCCCAGGGGGCGCAGATTCAGCCCCAGCATTTT.

This chain uses TRBV4-1 with TRBJ2-2; TRBD2 matches at 10 bases. The germline V gene has CDR1 MGHRA and CDR2 YSYEKL. With V trimmed by 1 base and J by 5 bases, 10 bases remained unmatched. The CDR3 has 18 residues. CDR3 amino acids: CASSQVGLAGAGTGELFF. The CDR3 region has the DNA TGCGCCAGCAGCCAAGTGGGGCTAGCGGGGGCTGGAACCGGGGAGCTGTTTTTT.

The chain joins TRBV7-2 to TRBJ2-1; 14 bases align to TRBD2. Germline V gene lookup returns CDR1 SGHTA and CDR2 FQGNSA. The trim removed 1 base at V and 7 bases at J, leaving 3 bases unmatched. The CDR3 is 16 amino acids. The DNA for the CDR3 is TGTGCCAGCAGCTTAGAGGGGACTAGCGGGAGAAATGAGCAGTTCTTC. This translates into CASSLEGTSGRNEQFF.

The CDR3 protein is CASSLPGGFSYNEQFF. The CDR3 nucleotides read TGTGCCAGCAGCCTACCTGGGGGGTTCTCCTACAATGAGCAGTTCTTC. The genes are TRBV3-1 (or the pseudogene TRBV3-2) and TRBJ2-1; D might be TRBD2 (6 bases). Germline V gene sequence: CDR1 LGHDT, CDR2 YNNKEL (reference sequence). The CDR3 runs to 16 residues. The V and J ends lost 4 bases and 0 bases respectively, with 13 bases between them.

The genes are TRBV5-1 and TRBJ2-7; D is unresolved. This CDR3 is built from 12 residues. Germline CDR1 is SGHRS and CDR2 is YFSETQ. The V end was cut by 2 bases, the J end by 4 bases, with 7 bases between. The CDR3 protein is CASSLRIYEQYV. CDR3 DNA sequence: TGCGCCAGCAGCTTACGGATTTACGAGCAGTACGTC.

The chain couples TRBV10-3 to TRBJ1-2; D uncertain. This CDR3 region has 14 residues. Trimming shortened V by 3 bases and J by 5 bases, and 13 bases separated the two germline ends. Germline CDR1 ENHRY, CDR2 SYGVKD. CDR3 DNA sequence: TGTGCCATCAGTGAATCCGGCCAGAGTTATGGCTACACCTTC. This translates into CAISESGQSYGYTF.

This clone occurred a few times. The chain joins TRBV5-1 to TRBJ2-1; TRBD2 matches at 8 bases. Germline trimming cut 2 bases from V and 7 bases from J; bases unmatched to any gene: 8. The CDR3 is 15 residues long. Germline V gene lookup returns CDR1 SGHRS and CDR2 YFSETQ. CDR3: CASSLPGLDSNEQFF. The CDR3 nucleotides are TGCGCCAGCAGCTTACCGGGACTAGACAGTAATGAGCAGTTCTTC.